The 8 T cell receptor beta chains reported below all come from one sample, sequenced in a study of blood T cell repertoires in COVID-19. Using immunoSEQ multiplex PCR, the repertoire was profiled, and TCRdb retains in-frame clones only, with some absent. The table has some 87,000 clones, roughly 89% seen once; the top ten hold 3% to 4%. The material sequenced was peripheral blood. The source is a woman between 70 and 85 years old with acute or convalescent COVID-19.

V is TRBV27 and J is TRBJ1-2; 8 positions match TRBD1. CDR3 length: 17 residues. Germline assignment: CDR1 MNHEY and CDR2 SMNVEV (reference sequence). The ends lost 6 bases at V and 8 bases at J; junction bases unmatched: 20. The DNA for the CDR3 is TGTGCCAGCAGCACAGGGGGGGCAGGACAGGGCGGAGCCGGCTACACCTTC. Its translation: CASSTGGAGQGGAGYTF.

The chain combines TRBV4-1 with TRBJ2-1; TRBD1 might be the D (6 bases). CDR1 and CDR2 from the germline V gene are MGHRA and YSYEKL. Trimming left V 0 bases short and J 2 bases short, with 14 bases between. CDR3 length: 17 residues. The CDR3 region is CASSQDPQGITYNEQFF. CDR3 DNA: TGCGCCAGCAGCCAAGATCCGCAGGGGATTACCTACAATGAGCAGTTCTTC.

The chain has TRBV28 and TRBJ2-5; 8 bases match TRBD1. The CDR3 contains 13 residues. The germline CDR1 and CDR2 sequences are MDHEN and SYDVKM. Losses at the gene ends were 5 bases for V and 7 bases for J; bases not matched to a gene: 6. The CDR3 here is CASSGGQAGTQYF. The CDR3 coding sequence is TGTGCCAGCAGTGGGGGACAGGCCGGGACCCAGTACTTC.

The CDR3 region has the DNA TGCGCCAGCAGCGTCGGACTAGCGGAGTACGAGCAGTACTTC. Translating gives CASSVGLAEYEQYF. The rearrangement links TRBV5-1 to TRBJ2-7, with 10 positions matching TRBD2. This CDR3 region has 14 residues. Trimming took 4 bases from V and 4 from J; bases not matched to a gene: 5. The germline V gene encodes CDR1 SGHRS and CDR2 YFSETQ.

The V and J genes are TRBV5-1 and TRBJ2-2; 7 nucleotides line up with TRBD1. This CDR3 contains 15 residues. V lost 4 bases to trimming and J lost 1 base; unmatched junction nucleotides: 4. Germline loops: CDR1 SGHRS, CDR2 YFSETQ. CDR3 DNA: TGCGCCAGCAGCCAGGGACAGATGAACACCGGGGAGCTGTTTTTT. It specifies CASSQGQMNTGELFF.

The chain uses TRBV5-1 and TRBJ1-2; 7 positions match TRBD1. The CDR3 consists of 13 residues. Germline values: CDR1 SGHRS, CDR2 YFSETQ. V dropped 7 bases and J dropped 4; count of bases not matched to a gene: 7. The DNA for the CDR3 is TGCGCCAGCGCCGGGGACAGTAGCTATGGCTACACCTTC. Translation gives CASAGDSSYGYTF. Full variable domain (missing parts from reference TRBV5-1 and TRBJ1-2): KAGVTQTPRYLIKTRGQQVTLSCSPISGHRSVSWYQQTPGQGLQFLFEYFSETQRNKGNFPGRFSGRQFSNSRSEMNVSTLELGDSALYLCASAGDSSYGYTFGSGTRLTVV.

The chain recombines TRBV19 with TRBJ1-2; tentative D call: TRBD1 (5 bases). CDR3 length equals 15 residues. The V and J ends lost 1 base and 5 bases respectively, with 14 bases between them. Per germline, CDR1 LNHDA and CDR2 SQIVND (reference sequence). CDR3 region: CASSIAQGTGYGYTF. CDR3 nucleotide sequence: TGTGCCAGTAGTATAGCCCAGGGAACGGGTTATGGCTACACCTTC.

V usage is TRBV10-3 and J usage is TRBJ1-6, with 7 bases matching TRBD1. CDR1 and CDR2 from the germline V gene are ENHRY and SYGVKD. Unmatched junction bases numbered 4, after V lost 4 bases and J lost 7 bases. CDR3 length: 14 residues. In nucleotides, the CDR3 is TGTGCCATCAGTGGAACAGGGGACAATTCACCCCTCCACTTT. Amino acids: CAISGTGDNSPLHF.